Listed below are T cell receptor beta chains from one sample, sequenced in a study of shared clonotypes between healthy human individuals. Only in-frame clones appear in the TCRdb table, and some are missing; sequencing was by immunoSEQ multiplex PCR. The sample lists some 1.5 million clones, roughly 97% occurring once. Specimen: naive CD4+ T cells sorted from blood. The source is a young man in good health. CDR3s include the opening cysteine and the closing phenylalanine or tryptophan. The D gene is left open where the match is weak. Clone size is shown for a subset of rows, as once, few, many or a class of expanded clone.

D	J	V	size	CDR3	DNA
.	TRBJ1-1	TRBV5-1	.	CASSLAAGLNTEAFF	TGCGCCAGCAGCTTGGCGGCAGGGTTAAACACTGAAGCTTTCTTT
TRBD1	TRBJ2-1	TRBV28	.	CASSYRGRVNEQFF	TGTGCCAGCAGCTACAGGGGGCGCGTGAATGAGCAGTTCTTC
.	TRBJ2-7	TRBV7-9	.	CASSSRRSLYEQYF	TGTGCCAGCAGTAGCCGGAGATCTTTATACGAGCAGTACTTC
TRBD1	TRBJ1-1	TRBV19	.	CASSIPRTGANTEAFF	TGTGCCAGTAGTATACCCAGGACAGGGGCGAACACTGAAGCTTTCTTT
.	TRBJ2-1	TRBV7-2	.	CASTNLRSSYNEQFF	TGTGCCAGCACCAACCTCAGGAGCTCCTACAATGAGCAGTTCTTC
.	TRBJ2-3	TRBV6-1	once	CASSEARGRWADTQYF	TGTGCCAGCAGTGAAGCGCGTGGGCGTTGGGCAGATACGCAGTATTTT
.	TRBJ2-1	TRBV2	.	CASSARGSDEQFF	TGTGCCAGCAGTGCCCGGGGATCGGATGAGCAGTTCTTC
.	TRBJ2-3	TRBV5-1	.	CASSFRARADTQYF	TGCGCCAGCAGCTTTAGGGCGAGGGCAGATACGCAGTATTTT
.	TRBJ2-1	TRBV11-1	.	CASRINRDSYNEQFF	TGTGCCAGCAGGATCAACAGGGATTCCTACAATGAGCAGTTCTTC
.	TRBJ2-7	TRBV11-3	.	CASSPWGASYEQYF	TGTGCCAGCAGCCCGTGGGGGGCCTCCTACGAGCAGTACTTC
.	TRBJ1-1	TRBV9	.	CASSVNRAGTEAFF	TGTGCCAGCAGCGTCAATAGGGCGGGCACTGAAGCTTTCTTT
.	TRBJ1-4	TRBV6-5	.	CASSGSGTGYEKLFF	TGTGCCAGCAGTGGCTCGGGGACTGGGTATGAAAAACTGTTTTTT
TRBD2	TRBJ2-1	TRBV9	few	CASTTRTSGNEQFF	TGTGCCAGCACCACTAGGACTAGCGGCAATGAGCAGTTCTTC
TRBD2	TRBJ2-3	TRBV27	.	CASSFTELAGGRESLTDTQYF	TGTGCCAGCAGTTTTACCGAGCTAGCGGGAGGGCGGGAGAGTCTCACAGATACGCAGTATTTT
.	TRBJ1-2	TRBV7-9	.	CASSLAGSNYGYTF	TGTGCCAGCAGCTTAGCGGGCAGTAACTATGGCTACACCTTC
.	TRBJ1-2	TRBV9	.	CASSVAAQGPPSGYTF	TGTGCCAGCAGCGTAGCCGCGCAGGGGCCCCCCAGTGGCTACACCTTC
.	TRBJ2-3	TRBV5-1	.	CASGRDLSSTDTQYF	TGCGCCAGTGGGAGAGACTTATCGAGCACAGATACGCAGTATTTT
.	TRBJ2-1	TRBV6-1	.	CASSALLFYNEQFF	TGTGCCAGCAGTGCCCTTCTTTTTTACAATGAGCAGTTCTTC
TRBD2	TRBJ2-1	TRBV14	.	CASSHPGLPYNEQFF	TGTGCCAGCAGCCATCCGGGACTACCTTACAATGAGCAGTTCTTC
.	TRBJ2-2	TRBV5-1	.	CASSLGGEGTGELFF	TGCGCCAGCAGCTTGGGGGGCGAAGGGACCGGGGAGCTGTTTTTT
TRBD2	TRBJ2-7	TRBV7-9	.	CASSYLSGGSYEQYF	TGTGCCAGCAGCTATTTAAGCGGGGGGTCCTACGAGCAGTACTTC
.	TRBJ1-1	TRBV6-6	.	CASSMNTEAFF	TGTGCCAGCAGTATGAACACTGAAGCTTTCTTT
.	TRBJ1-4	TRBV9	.	CASSVTGLANEKLFF	TGTGCCAGCAGCGTAACAGGCTTAGCTAATGAAAAACTGTTTTTT
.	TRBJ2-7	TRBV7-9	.	CASSLGTGRSYEQYF	TGTGCCAGCAGCTTAGGTACAGGGCGCTCCTACGAGCAGTACTTC
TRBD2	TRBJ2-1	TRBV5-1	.	CASSYGTSDYNEQFF	TGCGCCAGCAGCTACGGGACTAGCGATTACAATGAGCAGTTCTTC
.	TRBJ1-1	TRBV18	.	CASSLDGRTEAFF	TGTGCCAGCTCATTGGACGGGAGGACTGAAGCTTTCTTT
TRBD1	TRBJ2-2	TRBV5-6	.	CASNRRDRNTGELFF	TGTGCCAGCAACCGACGGGACAGGAACACCGGGGAGCTGTTTTTT
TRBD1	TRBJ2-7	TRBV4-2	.	CASSREWTGDREQYF	TGTGCCAGCAGCCGAGAATGGACAGGGGATCGCGAGCAGTACTTC
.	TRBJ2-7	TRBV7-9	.	CASSFGTSSYEQYF	TGTGCCAGCAGCTTCGGGACAAGTTCCTACGAGCAGTACTTC
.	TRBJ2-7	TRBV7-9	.	CASSSSPSYEQYF	TGTGCCAGCAGCTCCAGTCCCTCCTACGAGCAGTACTTC
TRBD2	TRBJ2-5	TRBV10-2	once	CASSELLAGGKETQYF	TGCGCCAGCAGTGAGTTACTAGCGGGAGGGAAAGAGACCCAGTACTTC
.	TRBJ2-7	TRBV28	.	CASSFQWGYEQYF	TGTGCCAGCAGTTTTCAGTGGGGGTACGAGCAGTACTTC
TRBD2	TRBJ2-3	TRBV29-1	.	CSVLWEGLGTQYF	TGCAGCGTGTTATGGGAGGGCCTGGGTACGCAGTATTTT
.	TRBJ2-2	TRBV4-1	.	CASSQVRGGGLILRTGTGELFF	TGCGCCAGCAGCCAAGTACGGGGAGGGGGCTTGATATTACGGACTGGGACCGGGGAGCTGTTTTTT
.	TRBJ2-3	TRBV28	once	CASSFRGRLTDTQYF	TGTGCCAGCAGTTTTCGAGGGCGTTTGACAGATACGCAGTATTTT
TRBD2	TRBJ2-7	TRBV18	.	CASSPRGLAVYEQYF	TGTGCCAGCTCACCGCGGGGACTAGCGGTCTACGAGCAGTACTTC
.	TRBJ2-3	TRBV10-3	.	CAISVGGWTDTQYF	TGTGCCATCAGTGTTGGGGGTTGGACAGATACGCAGTATTTT
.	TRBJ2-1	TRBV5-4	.	CASSLGTLQKGEQFF	TGTGCCAGCAGCTTAGGGACGCTCCAAAAGGGTGAGCAGTTCTTC
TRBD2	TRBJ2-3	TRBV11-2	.	CASGGGQSTDTQYF	TGTGCCAGTGGCGGGGGGCAAAGCACAGATACGCAGTATTTT
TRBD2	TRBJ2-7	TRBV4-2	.	CASSTGTRPEQYF	TGTGCCAGCAGCACCGGGACTAGACCCGAGCAGTACTTC
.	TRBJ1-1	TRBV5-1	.	CASTFGPNTEAFF	TGCGCCAGCACGTTTGGACCGAACACTGAAGCTTTCTTT